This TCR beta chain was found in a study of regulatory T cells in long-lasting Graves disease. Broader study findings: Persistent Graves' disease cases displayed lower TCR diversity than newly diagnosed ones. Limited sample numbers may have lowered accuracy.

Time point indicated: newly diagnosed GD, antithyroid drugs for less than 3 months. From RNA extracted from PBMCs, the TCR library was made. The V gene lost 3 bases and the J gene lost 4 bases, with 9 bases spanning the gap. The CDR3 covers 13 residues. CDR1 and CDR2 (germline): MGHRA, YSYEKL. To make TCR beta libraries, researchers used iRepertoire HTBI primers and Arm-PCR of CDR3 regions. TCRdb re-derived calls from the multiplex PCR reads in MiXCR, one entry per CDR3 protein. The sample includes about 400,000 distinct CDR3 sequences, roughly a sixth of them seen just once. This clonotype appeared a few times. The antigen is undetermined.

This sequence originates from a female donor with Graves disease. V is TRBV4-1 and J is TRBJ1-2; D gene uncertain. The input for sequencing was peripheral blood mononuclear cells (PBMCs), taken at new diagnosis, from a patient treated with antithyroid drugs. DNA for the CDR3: TGCGCCAGCAGCCAGGAGGGTATCTATGGCTACACCTTC. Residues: CASSQEGIYGYTF.